These 9 T cell receptor beta chains came from one sample sequenced in a study of cytomegalovirus exposure and HLA in healthy donors. Profiling relied on immunoSEQ multiplex PCR, and the TCRdb table lists in-frame clones only, not all of them. The repertoire holds more than 250,000 clones, with 80% to 90% as singletons. Sequencing was carried out using PBMCs. The receptors derive from a woman between 18 and 30 years old in good health and CMV-seronegative.

The chain combines TRBV6-5 with TRBJ1-3; D gene ambiguous. Between the trimmed V and J ends, which lost 5 bases and 7 bases, there was a span of 12 bases. The V gene's germline CDR1 is MNHEY and CDR2 SVGAGI. The CDR3 covers 13 residues. The CDR3 sequence is CASSKLNENTIYF. CDR3 bases: TGTGCCAGCAGTAAATTAAACGAGAACACCATATATTTT.

This chain links TRBV7-8 with TRBJ2-7, with D possibly TRBD2 on 6 matching bases. CDR1 is SGHVS, CDR2 FQNEAQ, per germline. The CDR3 runs to 15 residues. V was trimmed by 1 base and J by 5 bases, leaving 15 bases between them. Here the CDR3 reads CASSLGVASAHEQYF. CDR3 nucleotide sequence: TGTGCCAGCAGCTTAGGGGTCGCTAGCGCCCACGAGCAGTACTTC.

The V call is TRBV28, the J call TRBJ2-3; D call uncertain. Germline values: CDR1 MDHEN, CDR2 SYDVKM. This CDR3 region has 16 residues. Trimming shortened V by 6 bases and J by 0 bases, and 16 bases separated the two germline ends. This chain's CDR3 is CASSLTGVASTDTQYF. In nucleotides, the CDR3 is TGTGCCAGCAGCCTCACCGGAGTGGCGAGCACAGATACGCAGTATTTT.

This sequence joins TRBV5-1 and TRBJ1-3; D is unclear. Germline lookup yields CDR1 SGHRS and CDR2 YFSETQ. The CDR3 consists of 15 residues. V lost 0 bases to trimming and J lost 0 bases, with 7 bases between them. The CDR3 nucleotides read TGCGCCAGCAGCTTGGGAGGGTCCTCTGGAAACACCATATATTTT. Protein product: CASSLGGSSGNTIYF.

The chain joins TRBV4-3 to TRBJ1-1; D ambiguous. The germline gives CDR1 LGHNA, CDR2 YSLEER. The V end was cut by 1 base, the J end by 2 bases, with 8 bases between. This CDR3 is built from 14 residues. The chain's CDR3 is CASSQAAVNTEAFF. CDR3 coding DNA: TGCGCCAGCAGCCAAGCGGCGGTAAACACTGAAGCTTTCTTT.

V gene TRBV15 combines with J gene TRBJ2-7; 7 bases are shared with TRBD1. Germline values: CDR1 LNHNV, CDR2 YYDKDF (reference sequence). This CDR3 is built from 16 residues. Unmatched junction bases numbered 9, after V lost 0 bases and J lost 4 bases. CDR3 region: CATSRDPTGSIYEQYF. Here the CDR3 DNA reads TGTGCCACCAGCAGAGATCCGACAGGGTCTATATACGAGCAGTACTTC.

With respect to this clone: Within the sample, other DNA sequences also encode this same CDR3. V usage is TRBV7-2 and J usage is TRBJ2-7; no definite D call. This CDR3 is built from 14 residues. Deletions cut 3 bases from V and 0 bases from J, with 9 bases between. Germline CDR1 is SGHTA and CDR2 is FQGNSA. CDR3 nucleotide sequence: TGTGCCAGCAGCTTCACCTCCGGCTCCTACGAGCAGTACTTC. This sequence encodes CASSFTSGSYEQYF.

This sequence joins TRBV7-3 and TRBJ2-1, with D possibly being TRBD1 (5 bases). Per germline, CDR1 SGHTA and CDR2 FQGTGA. The V gene lost 5 bases and the J gene lost 8 bases, with 16 bases spanning the gap. This CDR3 is built from 14 residues. CDR3 DNA sequence: TGTGCCAGCAGCCCCCAGGGATCTGTGGATGAGCAGTTCTTC. It codes for CASSPQGSVDEQFF.

This clone was seen more than once but under ten times. V gene TRBV4-2 combines with J gene TRBJ2-7; D is perhaps TRBD1 (6 bases). V shed 4 bases and J shed 7 bases, with 20 bases lying between them. The CDR3 extends over 15 amino acids. Germline assignment: CDR1 LGHNA and CDR2 YNFKEQ. In DNA form, the CDR3 reads TGTGCCAGCAGCCCTACGGTTAGGGACATAAGGGAGCAGTACTTC. Its protein product is CASSPTVRDIREQYF.